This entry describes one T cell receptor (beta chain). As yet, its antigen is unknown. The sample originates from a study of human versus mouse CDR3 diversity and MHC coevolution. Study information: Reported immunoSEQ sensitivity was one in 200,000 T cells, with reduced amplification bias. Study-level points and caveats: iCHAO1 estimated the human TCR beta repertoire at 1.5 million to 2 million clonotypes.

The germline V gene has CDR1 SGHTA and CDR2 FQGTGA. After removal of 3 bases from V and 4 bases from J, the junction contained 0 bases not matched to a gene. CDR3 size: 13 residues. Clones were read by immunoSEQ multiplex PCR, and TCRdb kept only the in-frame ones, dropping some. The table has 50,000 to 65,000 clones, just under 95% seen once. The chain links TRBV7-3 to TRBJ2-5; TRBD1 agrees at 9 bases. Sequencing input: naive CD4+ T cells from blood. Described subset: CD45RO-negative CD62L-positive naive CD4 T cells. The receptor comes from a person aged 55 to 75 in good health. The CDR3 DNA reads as TGTGCCAGCAGCTTGGGACAGGGAGAGACCCAGTACTTC. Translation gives CASSLGQGETQYF.